This T cell receptor beta chain was documented in a study of OX40 agonist ivuxolimab in advanced cancers. Libraries were prepared by immunoSEQ multiplex PCR; TCRdb keeps only in-frame clonotypes and omits some of them. Of 50,000 to 65,000 clones listed, about nine tenths are singletons. CDR1 is MNHNS and CDR2 is SASEGT in the germline V gene. The CDR3 contains 15 residues. The V end was cut by 2 bases, the J end by 0 bases, with 11 bases between. The material was CD4+ or CD8+ T cells sorted from blood, obtained in a trial of the OX40 agonist ivuxolimab. The TCR originated in an adult with an advanced solid tumor such as melanoma, head and neck, liver or kidney cancer. The chain uses TRBV6-1 and TRBJ2-7; maybe TRBD2 (6 bases). The CDR3 sequence: CASSELAVSSYEQYF. The CDR3 nucleotides are TGTGCCAGCAGTGAATTAGCGGTAAGCTCCTACGAGCAGTACTTC.